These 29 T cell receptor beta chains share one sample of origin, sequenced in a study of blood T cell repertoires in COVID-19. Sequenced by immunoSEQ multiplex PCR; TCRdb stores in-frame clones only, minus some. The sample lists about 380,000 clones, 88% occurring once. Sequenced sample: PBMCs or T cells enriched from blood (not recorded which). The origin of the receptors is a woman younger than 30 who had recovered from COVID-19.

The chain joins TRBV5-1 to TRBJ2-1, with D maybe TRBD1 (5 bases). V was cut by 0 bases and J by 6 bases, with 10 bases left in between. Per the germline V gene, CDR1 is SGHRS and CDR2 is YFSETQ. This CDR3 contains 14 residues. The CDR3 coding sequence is TGCGCCAGCAGCTTGGCCAATCAGGGCAATGAGCAGTTCTTC. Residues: CASSLANQGNEQFF.

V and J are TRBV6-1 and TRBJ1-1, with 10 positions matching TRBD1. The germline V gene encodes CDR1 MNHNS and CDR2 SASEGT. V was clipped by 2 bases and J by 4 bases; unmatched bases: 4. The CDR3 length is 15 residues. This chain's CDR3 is CASSERTGGATEAFF. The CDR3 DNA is TGTGCCAGCAGTGAAAGGACAGGGGGGGCCACTGAAGCTTTCTTT.

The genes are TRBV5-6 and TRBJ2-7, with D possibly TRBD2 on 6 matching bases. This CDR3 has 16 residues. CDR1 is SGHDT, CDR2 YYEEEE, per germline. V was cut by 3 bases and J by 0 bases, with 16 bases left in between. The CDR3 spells CASSSPFRGVSYEQYF. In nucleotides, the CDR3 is TGTGCCAGCAGCTCCCCCTTTCGCGGGGTCTCCTACGAGCAGTACTTC.

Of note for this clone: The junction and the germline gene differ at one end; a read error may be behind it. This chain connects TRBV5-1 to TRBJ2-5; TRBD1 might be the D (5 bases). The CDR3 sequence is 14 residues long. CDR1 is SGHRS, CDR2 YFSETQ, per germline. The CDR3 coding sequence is TGCGCCAGCAGCTTGGGCCAGGGCAGAGAGAGCCAGTACTTC. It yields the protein CASSLGQGRESQYF. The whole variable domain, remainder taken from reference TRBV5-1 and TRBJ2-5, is KAGVTQTPRYLIKTRGQQVTLSCSPISGHRSVSWYQQTPGQGLQFLFEYFSETQRNKGNFPGRFSGRQFSNSRSEMNVSTLELGDSALYLCASSLGQGRESQYFGPGTRLLVL.

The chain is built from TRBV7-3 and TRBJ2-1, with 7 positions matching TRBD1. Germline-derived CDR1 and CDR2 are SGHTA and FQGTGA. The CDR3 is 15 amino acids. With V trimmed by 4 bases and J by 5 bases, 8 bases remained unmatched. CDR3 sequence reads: CASSSTGSGDNEQFF. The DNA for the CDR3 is TGTGCCAGCAGCTCGACAGGGTCCGGCGACAATGAGCAGTTCTTC.

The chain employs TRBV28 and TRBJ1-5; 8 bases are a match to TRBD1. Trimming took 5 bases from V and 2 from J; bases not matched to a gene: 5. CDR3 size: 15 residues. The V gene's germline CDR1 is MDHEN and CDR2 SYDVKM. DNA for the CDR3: TGTGCCAGCAGTCCCAGGGGGCTGGGCAATCAGCCCCAGCATTTT. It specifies CASSPRGLGNQPQHF.

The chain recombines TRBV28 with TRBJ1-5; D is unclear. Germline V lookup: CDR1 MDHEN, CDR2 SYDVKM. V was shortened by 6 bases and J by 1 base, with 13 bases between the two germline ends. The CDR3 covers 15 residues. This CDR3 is CASSPGFGSNQPQHF. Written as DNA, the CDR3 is TGTGCCAGCAGCCCGGGGTTTGGCAGCAATCAGCCCCAGCATTTT.

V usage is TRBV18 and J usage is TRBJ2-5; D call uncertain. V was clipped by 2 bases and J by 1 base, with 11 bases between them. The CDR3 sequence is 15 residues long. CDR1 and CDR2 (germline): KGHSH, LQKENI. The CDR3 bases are TGTGCCAGCTCACCATATGAGACAACCCAAGAGACCCAGTACTTC. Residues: CASSPYETTQETQYF.

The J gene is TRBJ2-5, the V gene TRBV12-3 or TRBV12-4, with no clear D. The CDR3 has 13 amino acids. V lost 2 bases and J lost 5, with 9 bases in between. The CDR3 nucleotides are TGTGCCAGCAGTTTAAGTCGCGCGGAGACCCAGTACTTC. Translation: CASSLSRAETQYF.

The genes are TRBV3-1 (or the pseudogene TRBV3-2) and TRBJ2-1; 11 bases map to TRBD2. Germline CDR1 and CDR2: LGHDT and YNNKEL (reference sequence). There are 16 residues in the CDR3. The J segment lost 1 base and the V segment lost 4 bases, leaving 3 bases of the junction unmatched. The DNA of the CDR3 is TGTGCCAGCAGCCGCGGACTAGCGGGTTCCTACAATGAGCAGTTCTTC. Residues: CASSRGLAGSYNEQFF.

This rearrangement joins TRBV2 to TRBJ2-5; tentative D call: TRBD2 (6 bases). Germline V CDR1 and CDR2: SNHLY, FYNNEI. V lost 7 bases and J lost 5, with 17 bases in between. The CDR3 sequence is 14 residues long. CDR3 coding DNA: TGTGCCAGCAAACTCGGGACGGAGGGGGAGACCCAGTACTTC. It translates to CASKLGTEGETQYF.

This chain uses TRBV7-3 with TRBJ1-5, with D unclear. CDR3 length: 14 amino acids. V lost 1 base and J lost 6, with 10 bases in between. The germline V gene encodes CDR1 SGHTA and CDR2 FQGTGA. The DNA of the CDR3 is TGTGCCAGCAGCTTAATTGAGGGTGGTCAGCCCCAGCATTTT. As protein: CASSLIEGGQPQHF. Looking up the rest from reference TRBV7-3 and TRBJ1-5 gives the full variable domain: GAGVSQTPSNKVTEKGKYVELRCDPISGHTALYWYRQSLGQGPEFLIYFQGTGAADDSGLPNDRFFAVRPEGSVSTLKIQRTERGDSAVYLCASSLIEGGQPQHFGDGTRLSIL.

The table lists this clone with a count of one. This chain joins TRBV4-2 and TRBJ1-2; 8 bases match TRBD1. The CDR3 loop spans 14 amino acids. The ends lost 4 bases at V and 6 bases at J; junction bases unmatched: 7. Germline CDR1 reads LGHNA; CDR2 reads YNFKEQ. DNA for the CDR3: TGTGCCAGCAGCCCCAAAACAGGGGGGGATGGCTACACCTTC. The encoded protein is CASSPKTGGDGYTF.

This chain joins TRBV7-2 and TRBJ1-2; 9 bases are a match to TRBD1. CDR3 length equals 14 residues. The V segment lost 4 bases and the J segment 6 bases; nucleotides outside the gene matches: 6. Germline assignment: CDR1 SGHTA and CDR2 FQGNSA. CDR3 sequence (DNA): TGTGCCAGCAGCTCACAGGGGGCTGAGGATGGCTACACCTTC. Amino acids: CASSSQGAEDGYTF.

The CDR3 DNA reads as TGTGCCAGCAGCCAGTCAAGGGCGGGGGATTACAATGAGCAGTTCTTC. Translating gives CASSQSRAGDYNEQFF. The chain joins TRBV14 to TRBJ2-1; 7 positions agree with TRBD2. The germline gives CDR1 SGHDN, CDR2 FVKESK. This CDR3 spans 16 amino acids. J was trimmed by 4 bases and V by 3 bases; bases with no gene match: 9.

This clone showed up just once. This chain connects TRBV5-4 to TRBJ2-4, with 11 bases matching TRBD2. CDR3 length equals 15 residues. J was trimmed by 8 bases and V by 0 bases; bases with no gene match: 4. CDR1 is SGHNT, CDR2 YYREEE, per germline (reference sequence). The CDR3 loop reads CASSLASGGRDIQYF. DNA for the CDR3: TGTGCCAGCAGCTTGGCTAGCGGGGGGAGGGACATTCAGTACTTC.

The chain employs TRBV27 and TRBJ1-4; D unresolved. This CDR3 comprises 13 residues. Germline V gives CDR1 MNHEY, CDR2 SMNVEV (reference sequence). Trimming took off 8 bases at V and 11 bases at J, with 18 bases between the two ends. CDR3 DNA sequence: TGTGCCAGCGCCTCGGGGATCCGTGGGAAACTGTTTTTT. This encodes CASASGIRGKLFF.

CDR3 DNA sequence: TGTGCCAGCAGCCCAACCGGGACAGATAATACTGAAGCTTTCTTT. Translation gives CASSPTGTDNTEAFF. The gene calls are TRBV9 and TRBJ1-1, with 7 bases identical to TRBD1. Germline lookup yields CDR1 SGDLS and CDR2 YYNGEE. The CDR3 is made up of 15 amino acids. J was trimmed by 5 bases and V by 4 bases; bases with no gene match: 11.

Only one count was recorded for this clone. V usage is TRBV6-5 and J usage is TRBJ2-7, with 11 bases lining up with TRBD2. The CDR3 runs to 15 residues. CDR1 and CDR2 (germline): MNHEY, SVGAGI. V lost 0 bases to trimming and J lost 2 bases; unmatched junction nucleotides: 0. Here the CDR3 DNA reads TGTGCCAGCAGTTACTCTAGCGGGGGGGCCTACGAGCAGTACTTC. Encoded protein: CASSYSSGGAYEQYF.

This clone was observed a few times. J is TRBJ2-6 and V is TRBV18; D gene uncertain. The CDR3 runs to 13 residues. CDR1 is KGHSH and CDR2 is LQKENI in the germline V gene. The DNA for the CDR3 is TGTGCGGGCCGGTACTCTGGGGCCAACGTCCTGACTTTC. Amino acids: CAGRYSGANVLTF.

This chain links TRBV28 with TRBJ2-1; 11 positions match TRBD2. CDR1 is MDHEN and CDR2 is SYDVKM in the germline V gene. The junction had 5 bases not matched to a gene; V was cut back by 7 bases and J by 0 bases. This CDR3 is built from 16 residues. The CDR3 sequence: CASTVAGGSSYNEQFF. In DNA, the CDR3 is TGTGCCAGCACCGTAGCGGGGGGGTCCTCCTACAATGAGCAGTTCTTC.

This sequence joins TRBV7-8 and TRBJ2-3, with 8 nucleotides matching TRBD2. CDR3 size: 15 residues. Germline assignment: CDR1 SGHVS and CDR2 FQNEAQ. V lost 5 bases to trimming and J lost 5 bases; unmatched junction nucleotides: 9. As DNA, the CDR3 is TGTGCCAGCAGCCAGGGCCGGGGGGGCGGAGATACGCAGTATTTT. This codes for CASSQGRGGGDTQYF.

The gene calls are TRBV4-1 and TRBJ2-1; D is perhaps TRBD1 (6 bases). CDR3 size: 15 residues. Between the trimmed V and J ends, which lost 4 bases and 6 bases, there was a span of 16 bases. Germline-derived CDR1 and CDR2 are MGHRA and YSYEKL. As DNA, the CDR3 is TGCGCCAGCAGCCGACCATCAACAGGGATCAATGAGCAGTTCTTC. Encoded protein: CASSRPSTGINEQFF.

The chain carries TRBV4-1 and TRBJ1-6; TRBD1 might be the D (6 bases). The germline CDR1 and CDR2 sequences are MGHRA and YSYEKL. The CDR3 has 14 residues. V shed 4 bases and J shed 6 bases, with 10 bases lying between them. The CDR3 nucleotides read TGCGCCAGCAGCCGTCAACAGGGTAATTCACCCCTCCACTTT. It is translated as CASSRQQGNSPLHF.

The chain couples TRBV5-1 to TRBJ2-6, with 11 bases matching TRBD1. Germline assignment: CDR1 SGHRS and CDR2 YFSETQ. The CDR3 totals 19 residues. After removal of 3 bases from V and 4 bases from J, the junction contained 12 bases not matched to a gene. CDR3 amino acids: CASSSRTGGAFWGANVLTF. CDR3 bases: TGCGCCAGCAGCTCTCGGACAGGGGGCGCCTTTTGGGGGGCCAACGTCCTGACTTTC.

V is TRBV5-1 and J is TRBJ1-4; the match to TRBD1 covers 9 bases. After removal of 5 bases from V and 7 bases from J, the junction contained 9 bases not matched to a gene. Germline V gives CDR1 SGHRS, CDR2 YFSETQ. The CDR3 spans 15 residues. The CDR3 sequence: CASRLTGGRSEKLFF. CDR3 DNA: TGCGCCAGCAGGCTCACAGGGGGCAGGAGTGAAAAACTGTTTTTT.

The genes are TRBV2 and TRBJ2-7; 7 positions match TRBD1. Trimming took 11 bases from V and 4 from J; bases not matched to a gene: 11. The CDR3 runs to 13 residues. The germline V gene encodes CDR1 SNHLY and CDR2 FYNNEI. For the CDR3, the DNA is TGTGCCCGGAGTGGGACAGAACCTTACGAGCAGTACTTC. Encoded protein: CARSGTEPYEQYF. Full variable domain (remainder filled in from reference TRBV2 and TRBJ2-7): EPEVTQTPSHQVTQMGQEVILRCVPISNHLYFYWYRQILGQKVEFLVSFYNNEISEKSEIFDDQFSVERPDGSNFTLKIRSTKLEDSAMYFCARSGTEPYEQYFGPGTRLTVT.

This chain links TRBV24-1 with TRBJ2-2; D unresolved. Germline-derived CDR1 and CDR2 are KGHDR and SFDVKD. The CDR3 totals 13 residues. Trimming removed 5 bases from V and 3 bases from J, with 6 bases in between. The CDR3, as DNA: TGTGCCACCAGTGCTCTACACACCGGGGAGCTGTTTTTT. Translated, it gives CATSALHTGELFF.

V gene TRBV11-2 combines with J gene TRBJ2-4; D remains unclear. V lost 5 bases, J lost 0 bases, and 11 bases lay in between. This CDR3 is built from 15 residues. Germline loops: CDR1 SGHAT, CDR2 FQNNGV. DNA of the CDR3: TGTGCCAGCAGCATCAACGCGCTAGCCAAAAACATTCAGTACTTC. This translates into CASSINALAKNIQYF.